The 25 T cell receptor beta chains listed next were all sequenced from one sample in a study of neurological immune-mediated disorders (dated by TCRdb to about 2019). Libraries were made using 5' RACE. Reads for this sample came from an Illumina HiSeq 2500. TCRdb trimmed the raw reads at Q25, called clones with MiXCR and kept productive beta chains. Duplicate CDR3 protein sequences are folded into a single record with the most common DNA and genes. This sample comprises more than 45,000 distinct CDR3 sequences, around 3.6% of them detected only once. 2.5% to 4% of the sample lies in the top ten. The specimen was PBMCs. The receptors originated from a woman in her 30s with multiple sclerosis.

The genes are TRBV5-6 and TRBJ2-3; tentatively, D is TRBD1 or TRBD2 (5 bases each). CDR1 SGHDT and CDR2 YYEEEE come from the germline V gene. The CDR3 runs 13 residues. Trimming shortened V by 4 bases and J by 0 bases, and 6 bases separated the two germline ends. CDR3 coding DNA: TGTGCCAGCAGCAGGGACAGCACAGATACGCAGTATTTT. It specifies CASSRDSTDTQYF.

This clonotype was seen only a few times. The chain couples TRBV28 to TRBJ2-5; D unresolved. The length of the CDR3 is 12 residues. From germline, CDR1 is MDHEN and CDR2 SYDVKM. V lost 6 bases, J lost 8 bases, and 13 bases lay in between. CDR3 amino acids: CASSTQLRTQYF. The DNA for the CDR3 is TGTGCCAGCAGCACCCAGCTACGAACCCAGTACTTC. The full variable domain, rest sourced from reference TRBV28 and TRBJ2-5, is DVKVTQSSRYLVKRTGEKVFLECVQDMDHENMFWYRQDPGLGLRLIYFSYDVKMKEKGDIPEGYSVSREKKERFSLILESASTNQTSMYLCASSTQLRTQYFGPGTRLLVL.

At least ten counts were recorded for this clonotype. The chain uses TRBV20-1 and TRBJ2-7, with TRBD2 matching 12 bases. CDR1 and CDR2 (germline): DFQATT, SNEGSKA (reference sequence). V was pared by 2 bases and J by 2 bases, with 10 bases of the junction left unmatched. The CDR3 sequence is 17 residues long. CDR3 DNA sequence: TGCAGTGCTAGACCCTCATTTCTAGCGGGAGGGACCTACGAGCAGTACTTC. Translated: CSARPSFLAGGTYEQYF.

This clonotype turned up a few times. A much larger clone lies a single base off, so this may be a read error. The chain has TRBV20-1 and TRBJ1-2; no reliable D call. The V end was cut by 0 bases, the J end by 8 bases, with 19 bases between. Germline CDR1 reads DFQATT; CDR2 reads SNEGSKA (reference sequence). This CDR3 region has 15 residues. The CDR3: CSARDLGNPGWGYTF. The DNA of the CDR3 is TGCAGTGCTAGAGATCTGGGAAACCCCGGATGGGGCTACACCTTC.

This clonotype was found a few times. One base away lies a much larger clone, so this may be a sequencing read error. The CDR3: CASSEERGDGYTF. The CDR3 DNA is TGTGCCAGCAGCGAGGAAAGGGGAGATGGCTACACCTTC. The V call is TRBV5-6, the J call TRBJ1-2; perhaps TRBD1 as D (5 bases). Trimming shortened V by 4 bases and J by 6 bases, and 13 bases separated the two germline ends. CDR1 is SGHDT and CDR2 is YYEEEE in the germline V gene. The CDR3 consists of 13 residues. The variable domain in full, completed from reference TRBV5-6 and TRBJ1-2, reads DAGVTQSPTHLIKTRGQQVTLRCSPKSGHDTVSWYQQALGQGPQFIFQYYEEEERQRGNFPDRFSGHQFPNYSSELNVNALLLGDSALYLCASSEERGDGYTFGSGTRLTVV.

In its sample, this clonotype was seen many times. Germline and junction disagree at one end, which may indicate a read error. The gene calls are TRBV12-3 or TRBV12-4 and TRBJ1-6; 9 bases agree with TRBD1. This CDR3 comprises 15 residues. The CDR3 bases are TGTGCCAGCAGTCTCGGCGGGACAGGGAATTCACCCCTCAACTTT. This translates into CASSLGGTGNSPLNF.

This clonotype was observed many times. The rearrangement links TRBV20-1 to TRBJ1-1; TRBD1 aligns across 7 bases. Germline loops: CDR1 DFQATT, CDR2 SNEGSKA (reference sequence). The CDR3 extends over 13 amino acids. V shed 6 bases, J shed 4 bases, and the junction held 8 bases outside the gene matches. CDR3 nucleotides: TGCAGTGCAACGACAGGGAAGATCACTGAAGCTTTCTTT. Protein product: CSATTGKITEAFF.

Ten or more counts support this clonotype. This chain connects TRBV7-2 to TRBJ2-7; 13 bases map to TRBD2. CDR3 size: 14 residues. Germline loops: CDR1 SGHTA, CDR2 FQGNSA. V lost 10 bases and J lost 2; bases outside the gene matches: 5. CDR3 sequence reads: CATALAGGAYEQYF. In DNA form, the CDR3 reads TGTGCCACCGCACTAGCGGGAGGGGCCTACGAGCAGTACTTC.

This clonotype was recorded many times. The CDR3 DNA reads TGCGCCAGCACCAACCCGACGGCTGCGGAGACCCAGTACTTC. This sequence encodes CASTNPTAAETQYF. The chain recombines TRBV5-1 with TRBJ2-5; no clear D. CDR3 length: 14 amino acids. Between the trimmed V and J ends, which lost 6 bases and 5 bases, there was a span of 17 bases. Germline V gene data show CDR1 as SGHRS and CDR2 as YFSETQ.

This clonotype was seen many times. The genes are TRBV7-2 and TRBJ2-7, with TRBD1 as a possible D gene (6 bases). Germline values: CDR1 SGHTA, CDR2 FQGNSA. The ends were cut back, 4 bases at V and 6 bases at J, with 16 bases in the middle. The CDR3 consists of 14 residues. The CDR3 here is CASSSPNRVGEQYF. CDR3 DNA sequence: TGTGCCAGCAGCTCCCCAAACAGGGTAGGCGAGCAGTACTTC.

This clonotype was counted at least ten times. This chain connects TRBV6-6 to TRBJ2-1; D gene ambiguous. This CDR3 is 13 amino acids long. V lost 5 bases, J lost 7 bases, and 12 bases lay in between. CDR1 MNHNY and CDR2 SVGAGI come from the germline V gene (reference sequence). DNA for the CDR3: TGTGCCAGCAGTCCCCTCCGGGTGAATGAGCAGTTCTTC. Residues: CASSPLRVNEQFF.

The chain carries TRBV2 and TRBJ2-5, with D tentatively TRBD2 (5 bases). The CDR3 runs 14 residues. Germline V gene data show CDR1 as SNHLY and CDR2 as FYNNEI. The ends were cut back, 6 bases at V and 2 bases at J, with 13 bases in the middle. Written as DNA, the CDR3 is TGTGCCAGCAGCCAGCCGAGGGATCAAGAGACCCAGTACTTC. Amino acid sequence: CASSQPRDQETQYF.

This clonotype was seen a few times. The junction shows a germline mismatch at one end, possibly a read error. The CDR3 bases are TGTGCCAGCAGTTCGTTCACAGAGGTTTCACCCCTCAACTTT. Translated: CASSSFTEVSPLNF. This sequence joins TRBV12-3 or TRBV12-4 and TRBJ1-6; no definite D call. The CDR3 contains 14 residues.

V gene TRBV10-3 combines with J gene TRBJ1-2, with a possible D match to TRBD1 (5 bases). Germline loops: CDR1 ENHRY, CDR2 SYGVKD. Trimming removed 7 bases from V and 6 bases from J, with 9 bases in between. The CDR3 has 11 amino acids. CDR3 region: CAITTGDGYTF. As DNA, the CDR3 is TGTGCCATCACAACGGGGGATGGCTACACCTTC.

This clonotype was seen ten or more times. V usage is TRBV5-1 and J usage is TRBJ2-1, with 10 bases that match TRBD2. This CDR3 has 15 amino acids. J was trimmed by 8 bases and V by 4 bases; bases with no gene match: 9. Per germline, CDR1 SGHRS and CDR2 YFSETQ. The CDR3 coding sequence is TGCGCCAGCAGCAGACCTAGCGGGGGTACGGATGAGCAGTTCTTC. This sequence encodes CASSRPSGGTDEQFF.

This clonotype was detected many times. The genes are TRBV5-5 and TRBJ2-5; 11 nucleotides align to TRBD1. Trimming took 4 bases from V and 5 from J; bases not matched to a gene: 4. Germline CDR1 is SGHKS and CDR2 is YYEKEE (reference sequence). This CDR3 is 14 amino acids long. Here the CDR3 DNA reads TGTGCCAGCAGCCGGACAGGGGGCAGCGAGACCCAGTACTTC. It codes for CASSRTGGSETQYF.

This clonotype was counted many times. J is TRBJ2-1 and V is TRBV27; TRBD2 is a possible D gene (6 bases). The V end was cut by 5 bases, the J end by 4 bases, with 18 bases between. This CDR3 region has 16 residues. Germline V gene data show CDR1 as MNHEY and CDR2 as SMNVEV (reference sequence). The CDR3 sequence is CASSLHGGTVYNEQFF. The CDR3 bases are TGTGCCAGCAGTCTCCATGGCGGGACGGTTTACAATGAGCAGTTCTTC.

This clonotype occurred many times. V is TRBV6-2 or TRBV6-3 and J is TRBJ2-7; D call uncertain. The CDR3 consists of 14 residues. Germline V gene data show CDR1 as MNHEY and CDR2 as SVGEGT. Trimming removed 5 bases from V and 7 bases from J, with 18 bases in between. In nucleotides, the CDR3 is TGTGCCAGCAGTCGACCCTTCCCATCGGATGAGCAGTACTTC. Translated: CASSRPFPSDEQYF.

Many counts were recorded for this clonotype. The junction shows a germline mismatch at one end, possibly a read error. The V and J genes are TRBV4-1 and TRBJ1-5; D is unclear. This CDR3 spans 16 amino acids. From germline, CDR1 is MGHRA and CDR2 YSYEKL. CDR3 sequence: CASSQDRDTMAQPQNF. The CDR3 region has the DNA TGCGCCAGCAGCCAAGATCGGGATACCATGGCTCAGCCCCAGAATTTT.

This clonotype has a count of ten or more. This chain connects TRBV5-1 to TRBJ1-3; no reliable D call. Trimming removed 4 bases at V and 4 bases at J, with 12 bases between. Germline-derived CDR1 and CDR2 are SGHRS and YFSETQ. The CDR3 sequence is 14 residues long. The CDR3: CASSLAGQGNTIYF. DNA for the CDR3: TGCGCCAGCAGCCTAGCCGGTCAAGGAAACACCATATATTTT.

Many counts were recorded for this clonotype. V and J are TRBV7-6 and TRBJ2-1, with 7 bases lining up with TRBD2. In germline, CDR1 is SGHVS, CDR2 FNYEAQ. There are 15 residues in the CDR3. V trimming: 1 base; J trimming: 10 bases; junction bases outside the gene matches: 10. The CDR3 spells CASSLVASGGGEQFF. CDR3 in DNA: TGTGCCAGCAGCTTAGTGGCTAGCGGAGGCGGGGAGCAGTTCTTC.

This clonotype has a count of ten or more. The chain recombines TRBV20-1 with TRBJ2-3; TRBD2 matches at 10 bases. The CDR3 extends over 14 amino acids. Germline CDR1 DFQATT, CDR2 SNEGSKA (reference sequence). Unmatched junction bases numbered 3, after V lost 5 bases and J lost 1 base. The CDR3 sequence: CSASGTSGTDTQYF. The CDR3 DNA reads TGCAGTGCTTCCGGGACTAGCGGCACAGATACGCAGTATTTT.

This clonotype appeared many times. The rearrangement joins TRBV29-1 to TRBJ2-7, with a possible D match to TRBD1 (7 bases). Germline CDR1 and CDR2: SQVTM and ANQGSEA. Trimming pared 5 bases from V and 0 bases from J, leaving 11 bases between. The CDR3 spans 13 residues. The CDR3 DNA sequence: TGCAGCGTTCGGCAGGGGGGCTCCTACGAGCAGTACTTC. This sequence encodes CSVRQGGSYEQYF.

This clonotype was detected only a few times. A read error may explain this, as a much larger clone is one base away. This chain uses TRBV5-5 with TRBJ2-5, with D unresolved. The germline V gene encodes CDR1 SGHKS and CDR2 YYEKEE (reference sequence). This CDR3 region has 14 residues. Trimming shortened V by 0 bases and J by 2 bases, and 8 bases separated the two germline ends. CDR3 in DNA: TGTGCCAGCAGCTTGGTTAGATGGCAAGAGACCCAGTACTTC. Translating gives CASSLVRWQETQYF.

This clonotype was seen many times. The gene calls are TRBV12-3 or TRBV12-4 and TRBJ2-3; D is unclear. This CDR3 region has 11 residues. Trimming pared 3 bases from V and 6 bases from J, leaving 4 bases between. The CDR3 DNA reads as TGTGCCAGCAGTTTGGTGGATACGCAGTATTTT. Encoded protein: CASSLVDTQYF.